The 2 T cell receptor beta chains in this list originate from one sample, sequenced in a study of T cell responses to AZD1222 COVID-19 vaccine. Clones were sequenced by immunoSEQ multiplex PCR, and TCRdb holds only the in-frame ones, with some missing. The sample holds 110,000 to 150,000 clones, roughly 89% seen once. The sequences come from peripheral blood, collected on day 0 of AZD1222 vaccination. The origin of the receptors is an adult in good health.

This chain uses TRBV27 with TRBJ2-2; D is undetermined. Trimming shortened V by 4 bases and J by 3 bases, and 15 bases separated the two germline ends. The CDR3 covers 16 residues. Germline CDR1 MNHEY, CDR2 SMNVEV (reference sequence). The CDR3 nucleotides are TGTGCCAGCAGTTCAATCTTCCTCTTGGACACCGGGGAGCTGTTTTTT. This sequence encodes CASSSIFLLDTGELFF.

This sequence joins TRBV9 and TRBJ1-1; 9 positions match TRBD1. Germline V gene sequence: CDR1 SGDLS, CDR2 YYNGEE. The CDR3 spans 17 residues. Trimming cost V 1 base and J 6 bases; bases outside gene matches: 13. CDR3 in amino acids: CASSVMGTGREIAEAFF. The CDR3 DNA reads TGTGCCAGCAGCGTAATGGGGACAGGGAGAGAGATCGCTGAAGCTTTCTTT.